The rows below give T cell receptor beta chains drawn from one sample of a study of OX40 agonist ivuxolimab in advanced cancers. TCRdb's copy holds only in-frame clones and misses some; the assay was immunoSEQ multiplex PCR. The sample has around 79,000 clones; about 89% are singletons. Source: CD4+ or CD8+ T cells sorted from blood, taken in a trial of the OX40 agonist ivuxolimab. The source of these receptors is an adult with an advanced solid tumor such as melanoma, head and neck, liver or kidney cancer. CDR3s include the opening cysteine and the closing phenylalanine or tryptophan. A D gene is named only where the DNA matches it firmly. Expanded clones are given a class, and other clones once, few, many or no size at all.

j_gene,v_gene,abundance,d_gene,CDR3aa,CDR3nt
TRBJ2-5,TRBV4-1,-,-,CASSQVGQRHQETQYF,TGCGCCAGCAGCCAAGTGGGGCAGCGCCATCAAGAGACCCAGTACTTC
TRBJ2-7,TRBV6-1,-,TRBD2,CASSERGEAGGTYEQYF,TGTGCCAGCAGTGAAAGAGGGGAAGCGGGGGGAACCTACGAGCAGTACTTC
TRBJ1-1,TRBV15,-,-,CATSRDQQGTEAFF,TGTGCCACCAGCAGAGATCAGCAGGGCACTGAAGCTTTCTTT
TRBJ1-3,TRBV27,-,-,CASSLSGRGPGNTIYF,TGTGCCAGCAGTTTATCCGGCAGGGGCCCTGGAAACACCATATATTTT
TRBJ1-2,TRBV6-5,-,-,CASSDPGGYGYTF,TGTGCCAGCAGCGACCCGGGAGGATATGGCTACACCTTC
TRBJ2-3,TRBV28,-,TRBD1,CASSLGTGGTDTQYF,TGTGCCAGCAGTCTTGGGACAGGGGGCACAGATACGCAGTATTTT
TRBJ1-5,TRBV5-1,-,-,CASSLEGVGNQPQHF,TGCGCCAGCAGCTTGGAGGGGGTCGGCAATCAGCCCCAGCATTTT
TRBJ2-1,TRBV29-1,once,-,CSVEDSTGTRSPLDNEQFF,TGCAGCGTTGAAGATTCGACGGGAACCCGATCCCCTTTGGACAATGAGCAGTTCTTC
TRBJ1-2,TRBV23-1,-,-,CASSQSIQGYTF,TGCGCCAGCAGTCAATCGATTCAAGGCTACACCTTC
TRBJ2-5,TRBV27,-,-,CASAVPGLGKTQYF,TGTGCCAGCGCAGTGCCCGGATTAGGAAAGACCCAGTACTTC
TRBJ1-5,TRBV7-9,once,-,CASSLGRSSNQPQHF,TGTGCCAGCAGCTTAGGCAGGTCTAGCAATCAGCCCCAGCATTTT
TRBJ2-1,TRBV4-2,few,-,CASSPSASQGGNEQFF,TGTGCCAGCAGCCCGTCAGCGTCCCAAGGCGGGAATGAGCAGTTCTTC
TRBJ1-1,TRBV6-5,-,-,CASRATGRGTEAFF,TGTGCCAGCAGAGCCACCGGACGGGGCACTGAAGCTTTCTTT
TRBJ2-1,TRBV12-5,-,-,CASGMGNEQFF,TGTGCTAGTGGGATGGGCAATGAGCAGTTCTTC
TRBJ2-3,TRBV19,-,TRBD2,CASSRTSGGYTDTQYF,TGTGCCAGTAGTCGGACTAGCGGGGGGTACACAGATACGCAGTATTTT
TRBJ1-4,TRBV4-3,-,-,CASSQDLSTASTNEKLFF,TGCGCCAGCAGCCAAGATCTATCGACAGCCTCAACTAATGAAAAACTGTTTTTT
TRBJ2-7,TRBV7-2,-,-,CASSLRVPGSYEQYF,TGTGCCAGCAGCTTACGTGTTCCAGGGTCCTACGAGCAGTACTTC
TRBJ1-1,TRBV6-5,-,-,CASSERVTEAFF,TGTGCCAGCAGTGAAAGGGTCACTGAAGCTTTCTTT
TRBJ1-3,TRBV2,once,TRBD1,CASSVEGARSGNTIYF,TGTGCCAGCAGTGTTGAGGGGGCGCGCTCTGGAAACACCATATATTTT
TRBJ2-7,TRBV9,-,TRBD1,CASSSRDRVFDEQYF,TGTGCCAGCAGCTCCCGAGACAGGGTTTTCGACGAGCAGTACTTC
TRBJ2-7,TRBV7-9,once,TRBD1,CASSLGTGNPLYEQYF,TGTGCCAGCAGCTTAGGGACAGGGAATCCCCTCTACGAGCAGTACTTC
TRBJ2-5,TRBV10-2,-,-,CASSPPAGARETQYF,TGCGCCAGCAGTCCCCCCGCGGGGGCCAGGGAGACCCAGTACTTC
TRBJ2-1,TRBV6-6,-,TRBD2,CASSGGALSNEQFF,TGTGCCAGCAGCGGGGGGGCCTTGAGTAATGAGCAGTTCTTC
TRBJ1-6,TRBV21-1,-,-,CASGHNNSPLHF,TGTGCCAGCGGGCATAATAATTCACCCCTCCACTTT
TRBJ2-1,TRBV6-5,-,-,CASSYTNLRNEQFF,TGTGCCAGCAGTTACACGAACCTAAGAAATGAGCAGTTCTTC
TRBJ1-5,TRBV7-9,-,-,CASSLSFNQPQHF,TGTGCCAGCAGCTTGAGCTTCAATCAGCCCCAGCATTTT
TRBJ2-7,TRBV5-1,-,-,CASSFAGGQSEQYF,TGCGCCAGCAGCTTTGCTGGGGGGCAATCCGAGCAGTACTTC
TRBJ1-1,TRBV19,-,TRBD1,CASTSQGLNTEAFF,TGTGCCAGTACTTCACAGGGGCTGAACACTGAAGCTTTCTTT
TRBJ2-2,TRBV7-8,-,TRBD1,CASSLSAGGVGGELFF,TGTGCCAGCAGCTTATCGGCAGGGGGCGTTGGCGGGGAGCTGTTTTTT
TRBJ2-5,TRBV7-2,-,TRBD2,CASSSPQLAGGLQETQYF,TGTGCCAGCAGCTCCCCCCAGCTAGCGGGGGGGCTGCAAGAGACCCAGTACTTC
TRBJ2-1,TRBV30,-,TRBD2,CAWSVPSGRDNEQFF,TGTGCCTGGAGTGTACCAAGCGGGAGAGATAATGAGCAGTTCTTC
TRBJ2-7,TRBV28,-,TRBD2,CASSSGTSGGEQYF,TGTGCCAGCAGTAGCGGGACTAGCGGGGGCGAGCAGTACTTC
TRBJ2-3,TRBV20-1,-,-,CSALGGDTQYF,TGCAGTGCTCTAGGTGGGGATACGCAGTATTTT
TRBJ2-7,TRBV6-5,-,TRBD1,CASRQPSGGYEQYF,TGTGCCAGCAGGCAACCCTCAGGGGGTTACGAGCAGTACTTC
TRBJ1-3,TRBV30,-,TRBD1,CAWSRDSGSGNTIYF,TGTGCCTGGAGTCGGGACAGCGGCTCTGGAAACACCATATATTTT
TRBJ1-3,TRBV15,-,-,CATSRDPGSSGNTIYF,TGTGCCACCAGCAGAGATCCAGGCAGCTCTGGAAACACCATATATTTT
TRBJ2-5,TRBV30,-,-,CAWSDTGRETQYF,TGTGCCTGGAGTGATACAGGGAGGGAGACCCAGTACTTC
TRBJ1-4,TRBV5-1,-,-,CASSPALGEKLFF,TGCGCCAGCAGCCCGGCCCTGGGTGAAAAACTGTTTTTT
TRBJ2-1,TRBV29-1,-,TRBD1,CSAGQVSSGEQFF,TGCAGCGCTGGACAGGTATCCTCCGGTGAGCAGTTCTTC
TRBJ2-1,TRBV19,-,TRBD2,CASSAGGFYNEQFF,TGTGCCAGTAGTGCGGGGGGCTTCTACAATGAGCAGTTCTTC
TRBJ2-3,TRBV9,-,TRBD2,CASSIGGSTDTQYF,TGTGCCAGCAGCATCGGGGGGAGCACAGATACGCAGTATTTT
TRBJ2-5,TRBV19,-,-,CASSIASTGKETQYF,TGTGCCAGTAGTATAGCCTCGACAGGAAAAGAGACCCAGTACTTC
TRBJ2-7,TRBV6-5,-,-,CASSYFSLQAKEQYF,TGTGCCAGCAGTTACTTTTCCTTACAGGCGAAGGAGCAGTACTTC
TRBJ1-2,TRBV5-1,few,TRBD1,CASSPEGAGRDGYTF,TGCGCCAGCAGCCCCGAGGGGGCAGGGAGGGATGGCTACACCTTC
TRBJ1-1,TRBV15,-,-,CATSRAGQNTEAFF,TGTGCCACCAGCAGAGCAGGGCAGAACACTGAAGCTTTCTTT
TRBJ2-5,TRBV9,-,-,CASSTRPQADETQYF,TGTGCCAGCAGCACCCGCCCACAGGCCGACGAGACCCAGTACTTC
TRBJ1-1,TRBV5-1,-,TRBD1,CASSERTGGATNTEAFF,TGCGCCAGCAGCGAGCGGACAGGGGGCGCGACGAACACTGAAGCTTTCTTT
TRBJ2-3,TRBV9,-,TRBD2,CASSQYRTSGGVTDTQYF,TGTGCCAGCAGCCAATACCGGACTAGCGGGGGGGTTACAGATACGCAGTATTTT
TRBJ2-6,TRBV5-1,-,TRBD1,CASSRQGASGANVLTF,TGCGCCAGCAGCAGACAGGGGGCCTCTGGGGCCAACGTCCTGACTTTC
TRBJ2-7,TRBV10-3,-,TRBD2,CAIRTSGSSYEQYF,TGTGCCATCAGGACTAGCGGGAGTTCCTACGAGCAGTACTTC
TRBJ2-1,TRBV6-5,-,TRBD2,CASRLTSDHYNEQFF,TGTGCCAGCAGACTCACTAGCGACCACTACAATGAGCAGTTCTTC
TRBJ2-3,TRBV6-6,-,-,CASSSGLPTQYF,TGTGCCAGCAGTTCGGGACTCCCAACGCAGTATTTT
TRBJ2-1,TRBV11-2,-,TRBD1,CASSIDRGRNEQFF,TGTGCCAGCAGCATCGACAGGGGGCGGAATGAGCAGTTCTTC
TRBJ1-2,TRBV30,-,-,CAWSELSGGYGYTF,TGTGCCTGGAGTGAGCTCTCCGGGGGCTATGGCTACACCTTC